A selection of T cell receptor beta chains follows, all from one sample in a study of blood T cell repertoires in COVID-19. Sequencing used immunoSEQ multiplex PCR; TCRdb keeps in-frame clones, though not all of them. Altogether approximately 200,000 clones are present, more than 75% being singletons, with the ten largest covering about 0.91%. Material for sequencing was peripheral blood. These receptors all stem from a man in his forties or fifties with acute or convalescent COVID-19. Both conserved end residues are part of each CDR3. The D gene is left open where the match is weak. Expanded clones are given a class, and other clones once, few, many or no size at all.

>TRBV29-1|.|TRBD2|TRBJ2-1
CSVVRLAGGSYNEQFF
TGCAGCGTTGTAAGGCTAGCGGGGGGATCCTACAATGAGCAGTTCTTC
>TRBV3-1/TRBV3-2|.|TRBD2|TRBJ2-5
CASSQDGGGQETQYF
TGTGCCAGCAGCCAAGATGGGGGGGGCCAAGAGACCCAGTACTTC
>TRBV12-5|.|TRBD2|TRBJ2-2
CASGFWTSGGTGELFF
TGTGCTAGTGGTTTCTGGACTAGCGGGGGCACCGGGGAGCTGTTTTTT
>TRBV6-2/TRBV6-3|once|.|TRBJ1-6
CASSYRAEENSPLHF
TGTGCCAGCAGTTATCGGGCGGAGGAGAATTCACCCCTCCACTTT
>TRBV24-1|.|TRBD1|TRBJ2-1
CATSDPGQGSSYNEQFF
TGTGCCACCAGTGATCCCGGACAGGGCAGCTCCTACAATGAGCAGTTCTTC
>TRBV3-1/TRBV3-2|.|.|TRBJ1-1
CASSQLSNTEAFF
TGTGCCAGCAGCCAGCTATCGAACACTGAAGCTTTCTTT
>TRBV11-2|.|.|TRBJ1-6
CASSPTETYNSPLHF
TGTGCCAGCAGCCCGACAGAAACCTATAATTCACCCCTCCACTTT
>TRBV19|.|TRBD1|TRBJ1-1
CASSIEDRVTEAFF
TGTGCCAGTAGTATCGAGGACAGGGTTACTGAAGCTTTCTTT
>TRBV5-6|.|.|TRBJ1-2
CASSLVGGSEGYTF
TGTGCCAGCAGCTTGGTGGGAGGGTCGGAAGGCTACACCTTC
>TRBV11-2|.|TRBD2|TRBJ2-5
CASSLDYQRGRSETQYF
TGTGCCAGCAGCTTAGATTACCAGCGGGGGAGGTCAGAGACCCAGTACTTC
>TRBV9|.|TRBD2|TRBJ2-3
CASSKLAVTDTQYF
TGTGCCAGCAGCAAGCTAGCGGTCACAGATACGCAGTATTTT
>TRBV7-9|.|TRBD1|TRBJ2-1
CASSPPGQGARNEQFF
TGTGCCAGCAGCCCCCCTGGACAGGGGGCGCGCAATGAGCAGTTCTTC
>TRBV6-2/TRBV6-3|few|.|TRBJ2-1
CASSRGGGSEQFF
TGTGCCAGCAGTCGTGGGGGCGGAAGTGAGCAGTTCTTC
>TRBV5-1|.|TRBD1|TRBJ1-2
CASSPGQGLRGYTF
TGCGCCAGCAGCCCGGGACAGGGGTTGAGGGGCTACACCTTC
>TRBV7-6|.|TRBD2|TRBJ2-3
CASSLDRLAGGATDTQYF
TGTGCCAGCAGCTTAGACCGATTAGCGGGGGGCGCCACAGATACGCAGTATTTT
>TRBV19|.|TRBD1|TRBJ2-7
CASSPDRGHEQYF
TGTGCCAGTAGTCCAGACAGGGGCCACGAGCAGTACTTC
>TRBV4-1|.|.|TRBJ2-6
CASSQETSGANVLTF
TGCGCCAGCAGCCAAGAAACTTCTGGGGCCAACGTCCTGACTTTC
>TRBV6-6|once|TRBD2|TRBJ2-1
CAIQAGGAYNEQFF
TGTGCCATCCAGGCGGGGGGGGCCTACAATGAGCAGTTCTTC
>TRBV19|.|TRBD1|TRBJ2-5
CASSTGQGRVGAQYF
TGTGCCAGTAGTACCGGACAGGGGAGGGTGGGGGCCCAGTACTTC
>TRBV19|.|.|TRBJ1-1
CASSMEQGYYLTEAFF
TGTGCCAGTAGTATGGAACAGGGCTATTACCTCACTGAAGCTTTCTTT
>TRBV5-1|.|TRBD1|TRBJ1-2
CASKQTGTGGHGYTF
TGCGCCAGTAAGCAAACCGGGACAGGGGGACATGGCTACACCTTC
>TRBV11-1|.|TRBD2|TRBJ2-2
CASKKRGGAVGELFF
TGTGCCAGCAAGAAACGCGGGGGGGCCGTTGGGGAGCTGTTTTTT
>TRBV5-6|few|.|TRBJ1-4
CASSFGGLGEKLFF
TGTGCCAGCAGCTTTGGGGGCTTGGGTGAAAAACTGTTTTTT
>TRBV5-5|.|.|TRBJ1-3
CASNGGNTIYF
TGTGCCAGCAACGGTGGAAACACCATATATTTT
>TRBV19|few|.|TRBJ1-5
CASSIPTSGGGSQPQHF
TGTGCCAGTAGTATTCCGACGTCGGGGGGTGGAAGTCAGCCCCAGCATTTT
>TRBV3-1/TRBV3-2|.|.|TRBJ1-1
CASSQEKAVSPLNTEAFF
TGTGCCAGCAGCCAAGAGAAGGCGGTTTCCCCTTTGAACACTGAAGCTTTCTTT
>TRBV5-8|.|.|TRBJ1-4
CASSFGIQGEKLFF
TGTGCCAGCAGCTTTGGGATCCAGGGTGAAAAACTGTTTTTT
>TRBV2|.|TRBD1|TRBJ1-3
CASSAPGQGVGRGTIYF
TGTGCCAGCAGCGCACCGGGACAGGGAGTTGGGCGCGGCACCATATATTTT
>TRBV7-2|.|.|TRBJ1-1
CASSLNQGATEAFF
TGTGCCAGCAGCTTAAATCAAGGGGCCACTGAAGCTTTCTTT
>TRBV30|.|TRBD1|TRBJ1-2
CAWSRLTGTGPWGYTF
TGTGCCTGGAGCCGATTAACCGGGACAGGTCCTTGGGGCTACACCTTC
>TRBV5-4|.|.|TRBJ2-5
CASSLFSGGPAETQYF
TGTGCCAGCAGCTTGTTTAGTGGCGGGCCCGCAGAGACCCAGTACTTC
>TRBV19|.|TRBD1|TRBJ1-2
CASSLWTGVGGYGYTF
TGTGCCAGTAGTTTGTGGACAGGGGTGGGCGGCTATGGCTACACCTTC
>TRBV29-1|.|.|TRBJ1-2
CSAGAGTYGYTF
TGCAGCGCGGGGGCGGGGACCTATGGCTACACCTTC
>TRBV9|.|.|TRBJ1-4
CASSVGGRATNEKLFF
TGTGCCAGCAGCGTAGGGGGCAGGGCAACTAATGAAAAACTGTTTTTT
>TRBV5-4|.|.|TRBJ2-4
CASSFSGSKNIQYF
TGTGCCAGCAGCTTTTCAGGGTCCAAAAACATTCAGTACTTC
>TRBV2|.|.|TRBJ1-2
CAIDFRLNYGYTF
TGTGCCATCGACTTCAGACTTAACTATGGCTACACCTTC
>TRBV7-9|.|TRBD1|TRBJ2-7
CASSLGGQASEQYF
TGTGCCAGCAGCTTAGGGGGACAGGCATCCGAGCAGTACTTC
>TRBV15|few|.|TRBJ2-3
CATSRDLQGDTDTQYF
TGTGCCACCAGCAGAGATCTACAGGGAGACACAGATACGCAGTATTTT
>TRBV18|.|.|TRBJ1-1
CASSPPLNSGTEAFF
TGTGCCAGCTCACCACCGTTGAATTCCGGGACAGAAGCTTTCTTT
>TRBV6-5|.|TRBD1|TRBJ2-5
CASGEDREKRKTQYF
TGTGCCAGCGGGGAGGACAGGGAAAAACGAAAGACCCAGTACTTC
>TRBV15|.|.|TRBJ2-6
CATSRDLGQIVSGANVLTF
TGTGCCACCAGCAGAGATCTAGGACAGATAGTCTCTGGGGCCAACGTCCTGACTTTC
>TRBV7-2|.|TRBD1|TRBJ1-1
CASSPRTGGNTEAFF
TGTGCCAGCAGCCCAAGGACAGGGGGGAACACTGAAGCTTTCTTT
>TRBV3-1/TRBV3-2|.|TRBD2|TRBJ2-2
CASSRRTSGGAGELFF
TGTGCCAGCAGCCGTCGGACTAGCGGGGGGGCCGGGGAGCTGTTTTTT
>TRBV5-4|.|.|TRBJ1-6
CASSRDSSYNSPLHF
TGTGCCAGCAGCCGCGACAGCTCCTATAATTCACCCCTCCACTTT
>TRBV6-5|few|.|TRBJ2-7
CASRLGGPISYEQYF
TGTGCCAGCAGGCTGGGGGGGCCCATCTCCTACGAGCAGTACTTC
>TRBV6-5|.|TRBD2|TRBJ2-3
CASPGGRRDTQYF
TGTGCCAGTCCGGGGGGGCGTAGAGATACGCAGTATTTT
>TRBV4-2|.|TRBD2|TRBJ2-1
CASSQVGLAESYNEQFF
TGTGCCAGCAGCCAGGTCGGACTAGCGGAATCCTACAATGAGCAGTTCTTC
>TRBV5-1|.|.|TRBJ2-2
CASSSDVGGSNTGELFF
TGCGCCAGCAGCTCCGACGTTGGCGGGTCGAACACCGGGGAGCTGTTTTTT
>TRBV6-5|.|.|TRBJ2-2
CAASANTGELFF
TGTGCCGCCAGCGCGAACACCGGGGAGCTGTTTTTT
>TRBV19|few|.|TRBJ1-6
CASSIPQGFGSPLHF
TGTGCCAGTAGTATTCCTCAGGGGTTCGGTTCACCCCTCCACTTT
>TRBV9|.|TRBD2|TRBJ2-5
CASSEVLAGLETQYF
TGTGCCAGCAGCGAGGTATTAGCGGGTCTGGAGACCCAGTACTTC
>TRBV5-1|.|TRBD1|TRBJ1-1
CASSIVTGGGTEAFF
TGCGCCAGCAGCATAGTCACAGGGGGTGGGACTGAAGCTTTCTTT
>TRBV19|.|TRBD1|TRBJ2-7
CASSIVGQGNEQYF
TGTGCCAGTAGTATAGTTGGACAGGGGAACGAGCAGTACTTC
>TRBV7-2|few|TRBD1|TRBJ1-2
CASSPRTGANYGYTF
TGTGCCAGCAGCCCGCGGACAGGGGCTAACTATGGCTACACCTTC